The rows below give T cell receptor beta chains drawn from one sample of a study of T-cell memory formation after mild COVID-19. TCRdb passed the 5' RACE reads through MiXCR, listing each CDR3 protein once. The sample has hundreds of thousands of distinct CDR3 sequences; about 22% are singletons. The material sequenced was PBMCs or a T cell subset sorted from them (not recorded which). These receptor sequences come from an adult woman who had mild COVID-19 (a few samples of this study predate the infection). Cell type and time point are not known. The CDR3 runs from the conserved cysteine through the conserved F or W. The order of the fields is clone size, D gene, V gene, J gene, CDR3 DNA, CDR3 protein. A D gene is named only where the DNA matches it firmly. Expanded clones get a size class; other rows say once, few or many, or leave the size out.

-	TRBD2	TRBV6-4	TRBJ2-1	TGTGCCAGCAGTGACTCGAGCGGGGGGGCGAGAGTGTTCTTC	CASSDSSGGARVFF
few	TRBD1	TRBV5-6	TRBJ1-2	TGTGCCAGCAGCTCGTCACAGGGGGCTCGTAACTATGGCTACACCTTC	CASSSSQGARNYGYTF
few	TRBD1	TRBV18	TRBJ1-1	TGTGCCAGCTCCTTCGACAGGGGAGGGACTGAAGCTTTCTTT	CASSFDRGGTEAFF
-	TRBD1	TRBV7-9	TRBJ2-1	TGTGCCAGCAGCTTATCAAGTAGGACAGGGGGCTGGTCCAACAATGAGCAGTTCTTC	CASSLSSRTGGWSNNEQFF
-	-	TRBV24-1	TRBJ1-5	TGTGCCACCAGTGATTCGGAGGACTGGGGGGATCAGCCCCAGCATTTT	CATSDSEDWGDQPQHF
many	-	TRBV29-1	TRBJ1-1	TGCAGCGTTGAAGGGGGTCTTGGAGGGGGCACTGAAGCTTTCTTT	CSVEGGLGGGTEAFF
few	-	TRBV7-2	TRBJ2-7	TGTGCCAGCAGCTTAAACGGATTCTACGAGCAGTACTTC	CASSLNGFYEQYF
-	TRBD1	TRBV15	TRBJ1-6	TGTGCCACCAGCAGAGAACCAGGGACAGGCATCTCACCCCTCCACTTT	CATSREPGTGISPLHF
-	-	TRBV20-1	TRBJ1-2	TGCAGTGCCAACCCCCCGGGGTACACGGGTGGCTACACCTTC	CSANPPGYTGGYTF
-	TRBD2	TRBV20-1	TRBJ2-7	TGCAGTGCTCCGTATAGCGGGAACTCCTACGAGCAGTACTTC	CSAPYSGNSYEQYF
-	-	TRBV4-3	TRBJ2-2	TGCGCCAGCAGCCAGCCCCCCGGGGAGCTGTTTTTT	CASSQPPGELFF
-	-	TRBV5-1	TRBJ2-7	TGCGCCAGCAGATTAGGGGGACCCTACGAGCAGTACTTC	CASRLGGPYEQYF
many	TRBD2	TRBV7-2	TRBJ2-5	TGTGCCAGCAGCTCCGGACTAGCGGAGACCCAGTACTTC	CASSSGLAETQYF
-	-	TRBV30	TRBJ1-2	TGTGCCTGGAGTCCGTCTAGTTTCTATGGCTACACCTTC	CAWSPSSFYGYTF
few	-	TRBV7-3	TRBJ2-1	TGTGCCAGCAGCCGAGGGGGGTCCTGGAACAATGAGCAGTTCTTC	CASSRGGSWNNEQFF
few	TRBD2	TRBV5-6	TRBJ2-3	TGTGCCAGCAGCTTGGGACTAGCGGGGATGCTCGATACGCAGTATTTT	CASSLGLAGMLDTQYF
few	-	TRBV7-8	TRBJ2-7	TGTGCCAGCAGCTTACGGCCGGGGGACTACGAGCAGTACTTC	CASSLRPGDYEQYF
-	TRBD2	TRBV20-1	TRBJ2-3	TGCAGTGCTAGAGCCTACCGGACTAGCTCGGCCACAGATACGCAGTATTTT	CSARAYRTSSATDTQYF
few	TRBD1	TRBV5-1	TRBJ2-7	TGCGCCAGCAGCGAGGACAGGGGTGACGCCTACTTC	CASSEDRGDAYF
-	-	TRBV4-2	TRBJ2-1	TGTGCCAGCAGCCAAGAACAGGGAGGCTCCTACAATGAGCAGTTCTTC	CASSQEQGGSYNEQFF
few	-	TRBV29-1	TRBJ2-3	TGCAGCGTTGTACATATGACAGATACGCAGTATTTT	CSVVHMTDTQYF
-	-	TRBV11-2	TRBJ2-1	TGTGCCAGCAGCCCCCCGAGCCGACCCGAGCAGTTCTTC	CASSPPSRPEQFF
-	TRBD2	TRBV20-1	TRBJ2-1	TGCAGTGCCCCGAGACTAGCGGGAACACCCTACAATGAGCAGTTCTTC	CSAPRLAGTPYNEQFF
few	TRBD2	TRBV18	TRBJ2-7	TGTGCCAGCTCACCACCTAGCGGGGGGCCCTACGAGCAGTACTTC	CASSPPSGGPYEQYF
-	-	TRBV20-1	TRBJ2-7	TGCAGTGCTTTATCCCGGGGACCCGTCTCCTACGAGCAGTACTTC	CSALSRGPVSYEQYF
many	-	TRBV12-3/TRBV12-4	TRBJ1-2	TGTGCCAGCAGTTTACAAGGAGCTGACTATGGCTACACCTTC	CASSLQGADYGYTF
few	-	TRBV9	TRBJ2-5	TGTGCCAGCAGCGTAGGCATAGGCGTAGAGACCCAGTACTTC	CASSVGIGVETQYF
-	-	TRBV12-3/TRBV12-4	TRBJ2-7	TGTGCCAGCAGTTTTGAGGGCTCGGGATCCTACGAGCAGTACTTC	CASSFEGSGSYEQYF
once	TRBD1	TRBV4-2	TRBJ2-7	TGTGCCAGCAGCCAGCCGGGACAGGGAGGTTGGAACGAGCAGTACTTC	CASSQPGQGGWNEQYF
-	TRBD2	TRBV20-1	TRBJ2-7	TGCAGTGCCATCGGGGGGACCTCCTCCTACGAGCAGTACTTC	CSAIGGTSSYEQYF
-	TRBD2	TRBV5-1	TRBJ2-1	TGCGCCAGCAGCTTGGCCGGGCGGAGCGGGAGTAGGTATGAGCAGTTCTTC	CASSLAGRSGSRYEQFF
-	TRBD2	TRBV7-3	TRBJ2-3	TGTGCCAGCAGCTTAACCGGAGGGGACTATCGACAGTATTTT	CASSLTGGDYRQYF
few	-	TRBV12-3/TRBV12-4	TRBJ1-1	TGTGCCAGCAGTTTTTGGGACACTGAAGCTTTCTTT	CASSFWDTEAFF
-	-	TRBV6-2/TRBV6-3	TRBJ2-5	TGTGCCAGCAGTTACTCACCCCTGTCGGCAGGGAGCGCCCAGTACTTC	CASSYSPLSAGSAQYF
few	-	TRBV18	TRBJ2-7	TGTGCCAGCTCACCAGGTACCAGCCACGAGCAGTACTTC	CASSPGTSHEQYF
-	TRBD1	TRBV5-1	TRBJ1-1	TGCGCCAGCAGCTCGAGACAGGGGGCGAACACTGAAGCTTTCTTT	CASSSRQGANTEAFF
-	TRBD1	TRBV5-5	TRBJ1-1	TGTGCCAGCAAACTACAGGGGACGTACACTGAAGCTTTCTTT	CASKLQGTYTEAFF
few	-	TRBV12-3/TRBV12-4	TRBJ2-1	TGTGCCAGCAGCTGGGGGGGGCCGGTCAATGAGCAGTTCTTC	CASSWGGPVNEQFF
-	TRBD1	TRBV5-5	TRBJ2-5	TGTGCCAGCACCAAGGGACAGGGAGGTGGGGAGACCCAGTACTTC	CASTKGQGGGETQYF
few	-	TRBV6-2/TRBV6-3	TRBJ1-5	TGTGCCAGCAGCACCTACAGGGATCAGCCCCAGCATTTT	CASSTYRDQPQHF
few	-	TRBV11-2	TRBJ2-3	TGTGCCAGCAGCTTAGATCTCGGCTCTTCTGGAAAGTATTTT	CASSLDLGSSGKYF
few	-	TRBV20-1	TRBJ2-7	TGCAGTGCTAAAACCGGGCTTTTGGAGCAGTACTTC	CSAKTGLLEQYF
few	TRBD2	TRBV24-1	TRBJ2-5	TGTGCCACCAGTGATTTAGGGACTAGTACTCAAGAGACCCAGTACTTC	CATSDLGTSTQETQYF
few	-	TRBV5-1	TRBJ2-3	TGCGCCAGCAGCGTCGGGTTACCAGATACGCAGTATTTT	CASSVGLPDTQYF
many	-	TRBV4-1	TRBJ2-2	TGCGCCAGCAGACCGGCCGGGACACAATACACCGGGGAGCTGTTTTTT	CASRPAGTQYTGELFF